Listed here are 23 T cell receptor beta chains from one sample, sequenced in a study of blood T cell repertoires in COVID-19. TCRdb's copy holds only in-frame clones and misses some; the assay was immunoSEQ multiplex PCR. The table lists 130,000 or so clones, 70% to 90% of them singletons. Material for sequencing was PBMCs or T cells enriched from blood (not recorded which). Receptors originate from a woman between 45 and 60 years old with acute COVID-19.

This chain uses TRBV12-5 with TRBJ2-7; TRBD2 matches at 7 bases. The CDR3 loop spans 15 amino acids. Germline CDR1 LGHNT, CDR2 FRNRAP. V trimming: 7 bases; J trimming: 4 bases; junction bases outside the gene matches: 13. Here the CDR3 reads CASALKAGPQYEQYF. In DNA, the CDR3 is TGTGCTAGTGCCCTAAAAGCGGGACCTCAGTACGAGCAGTACTTC.

The gene calls are TRBV11-3 and TRBJ2-3; the match to TRBD2 covers 9 bases. This CDR3 is 14 amino acids long. In germline, CDR1 is SGHNT, CDR2 YENEEA. J gave up 3 bases and V 8 bases, and 6 bases lay outside the gene matches. In nucleotides, the CDR3 is TGTGCCAGCGGGCTAGCGGGAAGGACAGATACGCAGTATTTT. This gives the protein CASGLAGRTDTQYF. Based on the CDR3 plus reference TRBV11-3 and TRBJ2-3, the full variable domain is EAGVVQSPRYKIIEKKQPVAFWCNPISGHNTLYWYLQNLGQGPELLIRYENEEAVDDSQLPKDRFSAERLKGVDSTLKIQPAELGDSAVYLCASGLAGRTDTQYFGPGTRLTVL.

This clone was observed many times. The chain links TRBV4-3 to TRBJ2-1; tentatively, D is TRBD2 (6 bases). From germline, CDR1 is LGHNA and CDR2 YSLEER. The V end was cut by 1 base, the J end by 4 bases, with 8 bases between. The CDR3 length is 14 residues. CDR3 sequence: CASSQGGLYNEQFF. The CDR3 DNA follows: TGCGCCAGCAGCCAAGGGGGACTTTACAATGAGCAGTTCTTC.

The V gene is TRBV19, the J gene TRBJ2-2; 9 positions agree with TRBD2. The length of the CDR3 is 14 residues. V lost 6 bases, J lost 5 bases, and 4 bases stayed unmatched. In germline, CDR1 is LNHDA, CDR2 SQIVND (reference sequence). The CDR3 nucleotides read TGTGCCAGTAGGTTGCTAGCGGGAACCGGGGAGCTGTTTTTT. It specifies CASRLLAGTGELFF.

The rearrangement uses TRBV27 and TRBJ2-1, with unresolved D. CDR3 length: 12 residues. V gave up 6 bases and J gave up 10 bases, with 13 bases separating them. Germline V lookup: CDR1 MNHEY, CDR2 SMNVEV (reference sequence). This chain's CDR3 is CASRAVASEQFF. Here the CDR3 DNA reads TGTGCCAGCAGGGCCGTAGCATCAGAGCAGTTCTTC.

The chain employs TRBV27 and TRBJ2-1; 7 positions agree with TRBD2. Trimming cost V 5 bases and J 0 bases; bases outside gene matches: 4. The CDR3 length is 15 residues. The V gene's germline CDR1 is MNHEY and CDR2 SMNVEV (reference sequence). This CDR3 reads CASSLAEDSYNEQFF. DNA for the CDR3: TGTGCCAGCAGTCTAGCGGAAGACTCCTACAATGAGCAGTTCTTC.

The chain is built from TRBV2 and TRBJ2-2; 8 positions agree with TRBD1. The J segment lost 0 bases and the V segment lost 6 bases, leaving 0 bases of the junction unmatched. Germline V gives CDR1 SNHLY, CDR2 FYNNEI. The length of the CDR3 is 14 residues. The CDR3 spells CASSRGPNTGELFF. In DNA, the CDR3 is TGTGCCAGCAGCAGGGGGCCGAACACCGGGGAGCTGTTTTTT.

The chain couples TRBV5-4 to TRBJ2-2, with no clear D. V was cut by 1 base and J by 7 bases, with 5 bases left in between. Per germline, CDR1 SGHNT and CDR2 YYREEE (reference sequence). The CDR3 runs to 12 residues. The CDR3: CASSLIGGELFF. The CDR3 region has the DNA TGTGCCAGCAGCTTGATCGGCGGGGAGCTGTTTTTT.

The chain employs TRBV19 and TRBJ2-7; TRBD1 matches 9 bases. CDR1 and CDR2 from the germline V gene are LNHDA and SQIVND (reference sequence). The CDR3 is 14 amino acids. V was clipped by 2 bases and J by 7 bases; unmatched bases: 6. The CDR3 loop reads CASSITQGAREQYF. The CDR3 coding sequence is TGTGCCAGTAGTATAACACAGGGGGCGAGGGAGCAGTACTTC.

The V call is TRBV7-6, the J call TRBJ1-1; no definite D call. Germline V gene lookup returns CDR1 SGHVS and CDR2 FNYEAQ. V dropped 0 bases and J dropped 5 bases, with 7 bases sitting between them. This CDR3 is 13 amino acids long. CDR3 sequence reads: CASSLAEVTEAFF. As DNA, the CDR3 is TGTGCCAGCAGCTTAGCGGAGGTAACTGAAGCTTTCTTT.

The chain carries TRBV6-5 and TRBJ1-1; TRBD1 aligns across 8 bases. The CDR3 contains 14 residues. Germline-derived CDR1 and CDR2 are MNHEY and SVGAGI. J gave up 0 bases and V 5 bases, and 2 bases lay outside the gene matches. The DNA for the CDR3 is TGTGCCAGCAGTCGGACAGGGATGAACACTGAAGCTTTCTTT. Encoded protein: CASSRTGMNTEAFF.

The rearrangement links TRBV7-8 to TRBJ2-7; 9 nucleotides align to TRBD1. The CDR3 extends over 17 amino acids. Germline V gene sequence: CDR1 SGHVS, CDR2 FQNEAQ. V lost 4 bases, J lost 0 bases, and 10 bases stayed unmatched. The CDR3 spells CASSSVGTGKSSYEQYF. Written as DNA, the CDR3 is TGTGCCAGCAGCTCAGTGGGGACAGGGAAGAGCTCCTACGAGCAGTACTTC.

This clone was observed a single time. The CDR3 nucleotides read TGTGCCAGCAACGAACGGGGGTATAGAAACACCATATATTTT. Its translation: CASNERGYRNTIYF. The chain carries TRBV6-5 and TRBJ1-3, with D possibly TRBD1 on 5 matching bases. With 7 bases removed from V and 5 bases from J, the gap between germline ends came to 15 bases. This CDR3 comprises 14 residues. Germline CDR1 is MNHEY and CDR2 is SVGAGI.

J is TRBJ2-1 and V is TRBV7-9, with a tentative D call TRBD1 (6 bases). CDR3 length: 17 residues. The germline CDR1 and CDR2 sequences are SEHNR and FQNEAQ (reference sequence). Trimming pared 2 bases from V and 5 bases from J, leaving 19 bases between. The CDR3 DNA is TGTGCCAGCAGCTTAAGGGGCCGTAGACAGGACAACAATGAGCAGTTCTTC. Residues: CASSLRGRRQDNNEQFF.

This clone was counted a few times. V usage is TRBV5-6 and J usage is TRBJ1-2, with 9 positions matching TRBD1. V was pared by 3 bases and J by 8 bases, with 5 bases of the junction left unmatched. Germline CDR1 and CDR2: SGHDT and YYEEEE. The CDR3 covers 13 residues. The CDR3 sequence: CASSYGTGRGYTF. The CDR3 DNA reads TGTGCCAGCAGCTACGGGACAGGGCGCGGCTACACCTTC.

Here the CDR3 DNA reads TGTGCCACCAATACCGGGACTAGCTTCTACAATGAGCAGTTCTTC. Translating gives CATNTGTSFYNEQFF. The V gene is TRBV10-3, the J gene TRBJ2-1; the match to TRBD2 covers 9 bases. The CDR3 is 15 residues long. Trimming removed 10 bases from V and 3 bases from J; junction bases left unmatched: 10. Germline-derived CDR1 and CDR2 are ENHRY and SYGVKD.

J is TRBJ2-5 and V is TRBV11-2, with a weak D call TRBD2 (5 bases). Germline V CDR1 and CDR2: SGHAT, FQNNGV. V dropped 5 bases and J dropped 4 bases, with 5 bases sitting between them. This CDR3 contains 11 residues. Here the CDR3 reads CASSRGETQYF. CDR3 bases: TGTGCCAGCAGCCGGGGAGAGACCCAGTACTTC.

J is TRBJ2-5 and V is TRBV5-1; TRBD2 aligns across 9 bases. The CDR3 runs 16 residues. The trim removed 4 bases at V and 5 bases at J, leaving 12 bases unmatched. Germline CDR1 SGHRS, CDR2 YFSETQ. CDR3 in DNA: TGCGCCAGCAGCAAGGTCCCTAGCGGGACCTCGGAGACCCAGTACTTC. Its protein product is CASSKVPSGTSETQYF.

CDR3 DNA sequence: TGTGCCAGCTCGGACAGAACTAACTATGGCTACACCTTC. Amino acid sequence: CASSDRTNYGYTF. The chain joins TRBV19 to TRBJ1-2; D perhaps matches TRBD1 (6 bases). The CDR3 is 13 residues long. The V gene lost 9 bases and the J gene lost 0 bases, with 11 bases spanning the gap. Germline V gene lookup returns CDR1 LNHDA and CDR2 SQIVND (reference sequence).

The CDR3 reads CAWSRQGAETQYF. In nucleotides, the CDR3 is TGTGCCTGGAGTCGGCAGGGGGCAGAGACCCAGTACTTC. The chain joins TRBV30 to TRBJ2-5; 8 bases fit TRBD1. The junction had 3 bases not matched to a gene; V was cut back by 2 bases and J by 4 bases. Germline CDR1 GTSNPN, CDR2 SVGIG (reference sequence). The CDR3 loop spans 13 amino acids. Complete variable domain (other parts from reference TRBV30 and TRBJ2-5): SQTIHQWPATLVQPVGSPLSLECTVEGTSNPNLYWYRQAAGRGLQLLFYSVGIGQISSEVPQNLSASRPQDRQFILSSKKLLLSDSGFYLCAWSRQGAETQYFGPGTRLLVL.

The V gene is TRBV5-1, the J gene TRBJ1-2, with 11 bases matching TRBD1. V dropped 2 bases and J dropped 8; count of bases not matched to a gene: 8. Per germline, CDR1 SGHRS and CDR2 YFSETQ. CDR3 length: 15 amino acids. The CDR3 DNA reads as TGCGCCAGCAGCTTCAACCCGGGACAGGGGGGAGGCTACACCTTC. This codes for CASSFNPGQGGGYTF.

The rearrangement uses TRBV27 and TRBJ2-5; TRBD2 might be the D (5 bases). Trimming removed 5 bases from V and 5 bases from J, with 15 bases in between. Germline V gene sequence: CDR1 MNHEY, CDR2 SMNVEV (reference sequence). The CDR3 runs to 14 residues. Here the CDR3 reads CASSPGLPFETQYF. The CDR3 DNA is TGTGCCAGCAGTCCAGGACTTCCTTTCGAGACCCAGTACTTC.

The chain couples TRBV11-2 to TRBJ2-3; TRBD2 agrees at 7 bases. This CDR3 comprises 17 residues. Trimming took 3 bases from V and 4 from J; bases not matched to a gene: 13. Germline CDR1 SGHAT, CDR2 FQNNGV. CDR3 region: CASSFFGSGGSADTQYF. For the CDR3, the DNA is TGTGCCAGCAGCTTCTTTGGGTCCGGCGGGAGTGCAGATACGCAGTATTTT.